One T cell receptor beta chain is described in this entry. The antigen is unknown. The sample belongs to a study of shared clonotypes between healthy human individuals. Study summary: Serving as donors were a couple of women and three men, whose ages spanned 18 to 49.

The assay was immunoSEQ multiplex PCR, and TCRdb's table has in-frame clones only and misses some. The sample shows a few hundred thousand clones, 80% to 90% of them seen only once. The CDR3 consists of 14 residues. CDR1 is SGHNT and CDR2 is YYREEE in the germline V gene (reference sequence). V lost 4 bases to trimming and J lost 4 bases, with 12 bases between them. General study findings and limits: The study drew on few donors, limiting represented genetic and exposure-history diversity.

Sequencing was done on a sample of memory CD8+ T cells sorted from blood. As for subset: CD45RO+ cells pooled with CCR7-negative TemRA cells. The chain is built from TRBV5-4 and TRBJ2-1; the D is unclear. The sequence was collected from a man between 18 and 35 years old in good health. The CDR3 nucleotides read TGTGCCAGCAGCGGAGAGGACCGATACAATGAGCAGTTCTTC. Protein: CASSGEDRYNEQFF.